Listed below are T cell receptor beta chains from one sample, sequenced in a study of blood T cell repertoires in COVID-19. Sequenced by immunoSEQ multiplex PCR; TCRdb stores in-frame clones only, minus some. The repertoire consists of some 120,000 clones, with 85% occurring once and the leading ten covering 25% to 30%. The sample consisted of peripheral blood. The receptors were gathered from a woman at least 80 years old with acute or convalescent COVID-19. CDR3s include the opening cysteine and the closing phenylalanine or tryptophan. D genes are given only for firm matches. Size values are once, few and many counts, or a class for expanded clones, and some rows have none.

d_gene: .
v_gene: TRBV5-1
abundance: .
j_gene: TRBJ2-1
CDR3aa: CASSLSLVYNEQFF
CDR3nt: TGCGCCAGCAGCTTGTCACTAGTGTACAATGAGCAGTTCTTC

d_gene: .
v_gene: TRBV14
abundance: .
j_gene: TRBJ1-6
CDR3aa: CASSQSSFEAKANSPLHF
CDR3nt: TGTGCCAGCAGCCAATCCTCCTTTGAGGCCAAGGCTAATTCACCCCTCCACTTT

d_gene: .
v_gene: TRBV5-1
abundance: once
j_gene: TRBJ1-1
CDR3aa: CASSPRQEGGAGDTEAFF
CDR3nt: TGCGCCAGCAGCCCCCGACAGGAAGGGGGAGCTGGGGACACTGAAGCTTTCTTT

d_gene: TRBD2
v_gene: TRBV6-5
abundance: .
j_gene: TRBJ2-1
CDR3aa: CASSYRPPREVFF
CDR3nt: TGTGCCAGCAGTTACCGACCCCCTCGGGAGGTGTTCTTC

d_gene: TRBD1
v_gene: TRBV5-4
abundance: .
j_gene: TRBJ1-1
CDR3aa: CASSGGQGNTEAFF
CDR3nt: TGTGCCAGCAGCGGGGGACAGGGGAACACTGAAGCTTTCTTT

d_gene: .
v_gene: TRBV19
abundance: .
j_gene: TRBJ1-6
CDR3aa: CASRSQGSYNSPLHF
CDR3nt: TGTGCCAGTAGGTCACAGGGCTCCTATAATTCACCCCTCCACTTT

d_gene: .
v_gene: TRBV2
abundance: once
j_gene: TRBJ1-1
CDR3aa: CASSEAEVLGGMNTEAFF
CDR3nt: TGTGCCAGCAGTGAAGCGGAGGTGCTGGGGGGGATGAACACTGAAGCTTTCTTT

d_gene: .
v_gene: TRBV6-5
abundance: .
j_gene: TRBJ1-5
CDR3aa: CASSRTVQEQPQHF
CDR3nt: TGTGCCAGCAGCCGGACAGTTCAGGAACAGCCCCAGCATTTT

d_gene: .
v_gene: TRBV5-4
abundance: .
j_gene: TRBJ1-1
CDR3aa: CASSSKLGIEGTEAFF
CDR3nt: TGTGCCAGCAGCTCGAAGTTAGGGATCGAGGGCACTGAAGCTTTCTTT

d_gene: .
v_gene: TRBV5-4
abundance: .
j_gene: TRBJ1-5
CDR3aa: CASSLGTAPGQPQHF
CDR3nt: TGTGCCAGCAGCTTGGGGACTGCACCGGGTCAGCCCCAGCATTTT

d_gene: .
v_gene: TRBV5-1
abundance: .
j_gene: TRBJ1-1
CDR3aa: CASSLGIQLNTEAFF
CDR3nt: TGCGCCAGCAGCTTAGGTATACAGCTGAACACTGAAGCTTTCTTT

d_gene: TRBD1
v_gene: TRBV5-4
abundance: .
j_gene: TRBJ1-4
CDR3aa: CASSLGQGRTNEKLFF
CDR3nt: TGTGCCAGCAGCCTGGGACAGGGACGAACTAATGAAAAACTGTTTTTT

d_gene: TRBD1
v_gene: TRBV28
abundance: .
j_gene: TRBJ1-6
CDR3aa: CASTPGQGYSPLHF
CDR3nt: TGTGCCAGCACCCCGGGACAGGGGTATTCACCCCTCCACTTT

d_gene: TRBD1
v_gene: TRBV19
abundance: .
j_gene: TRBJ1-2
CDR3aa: CASSITQGGTGYTF
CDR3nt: TGTGCCAGTAGTATAACACAGGGGGGGACTGGCTACACCTTC

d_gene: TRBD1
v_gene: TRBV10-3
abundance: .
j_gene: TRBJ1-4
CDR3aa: CAISGSIQGARTNEKLFF
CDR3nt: TGTGCCATCAGTGGATCGATACAGGGGGCGCGAACTAATGAAAAACTGTTTTTT

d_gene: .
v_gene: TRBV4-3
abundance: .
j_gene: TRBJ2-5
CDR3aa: CASSPGVRETQYF
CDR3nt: TGCGCCAGCAGCCCGGGGGTTAGGGAGACCCAGTACTTC